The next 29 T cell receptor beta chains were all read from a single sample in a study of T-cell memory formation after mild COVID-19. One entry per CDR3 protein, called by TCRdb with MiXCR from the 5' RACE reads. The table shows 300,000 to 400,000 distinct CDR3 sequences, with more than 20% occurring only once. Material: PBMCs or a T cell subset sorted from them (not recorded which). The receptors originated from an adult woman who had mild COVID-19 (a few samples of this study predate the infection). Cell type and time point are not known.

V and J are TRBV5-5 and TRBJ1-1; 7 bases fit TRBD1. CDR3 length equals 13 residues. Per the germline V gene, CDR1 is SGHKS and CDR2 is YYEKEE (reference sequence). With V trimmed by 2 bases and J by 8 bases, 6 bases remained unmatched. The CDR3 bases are TGTGCCAGCAGCTTTGACAGGGCATCGGAAGCTTTCTTT. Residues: CASSFDRASEAFF.

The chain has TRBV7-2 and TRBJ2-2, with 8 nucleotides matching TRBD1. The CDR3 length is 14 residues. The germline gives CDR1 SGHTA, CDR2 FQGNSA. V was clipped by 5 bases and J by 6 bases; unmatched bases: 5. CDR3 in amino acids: CASSLRTGPGELFF. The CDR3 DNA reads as TGTGCCAGCAGCCTACGGACAGGGCCCGGGGAGCTGTTTTTT. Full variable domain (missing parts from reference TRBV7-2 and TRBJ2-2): GAGVSQSPSNKVTEKGKDVELRCDPISGHTALYWYRQSLGQGLEFLIYFQGNSAPDKSGLPSDRFSAERTGGSVSTLTIQRTQQEDSAVYLCASSLRTGPGELFFGEGSRLTVL.

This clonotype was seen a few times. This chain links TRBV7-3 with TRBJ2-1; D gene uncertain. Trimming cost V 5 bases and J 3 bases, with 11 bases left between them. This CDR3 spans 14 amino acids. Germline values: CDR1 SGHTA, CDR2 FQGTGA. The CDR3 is CASSPTANYNEQFF. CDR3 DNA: TGTGCCAGCAGCCCTACAGCAAACTACAATGAGCAGTTCTTC.

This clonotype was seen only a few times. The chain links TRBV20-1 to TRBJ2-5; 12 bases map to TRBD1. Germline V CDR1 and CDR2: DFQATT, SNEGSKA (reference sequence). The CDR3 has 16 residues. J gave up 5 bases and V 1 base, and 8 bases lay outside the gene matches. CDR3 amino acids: CSARGTGTGGDETQYF. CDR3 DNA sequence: TGCAGTGCTAGAGGGACCGGGACAGGGGGCGATGAGACCCAGTACTTC.

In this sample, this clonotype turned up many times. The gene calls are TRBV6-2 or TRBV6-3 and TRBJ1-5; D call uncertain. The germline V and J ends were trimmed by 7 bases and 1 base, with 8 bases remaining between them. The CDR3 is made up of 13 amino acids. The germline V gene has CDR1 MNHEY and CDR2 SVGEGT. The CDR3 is CASKAESNQPQHF. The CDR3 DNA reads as TGTGCCAGCAAGGCAGAGAGCAATCAGCCCCAGCATTTT.

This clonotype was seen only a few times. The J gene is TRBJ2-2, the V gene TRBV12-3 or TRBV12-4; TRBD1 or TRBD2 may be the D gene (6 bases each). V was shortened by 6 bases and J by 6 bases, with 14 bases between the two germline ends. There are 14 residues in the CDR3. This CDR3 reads CASRGGQVSGELFF. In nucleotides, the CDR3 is TGTGCCAGCAGGGGGGGCCAGGTCTCCGGGGAGCTGTTTTTT.

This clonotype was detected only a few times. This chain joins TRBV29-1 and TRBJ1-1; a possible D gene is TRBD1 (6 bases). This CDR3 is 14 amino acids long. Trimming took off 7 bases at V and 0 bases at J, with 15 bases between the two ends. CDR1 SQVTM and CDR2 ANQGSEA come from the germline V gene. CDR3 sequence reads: CSALGRGVNTEAFF. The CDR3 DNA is TGCAGCGCGTTAGGGAGGGGGGTGAACACTGAAGCTTTCTTT. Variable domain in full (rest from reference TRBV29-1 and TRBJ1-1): SAVISQKPSRDICQRGTSLTIQCQVDSQVTMMFWYRQQPGQSLTLIATANQGSEATYESGFVIDKFPISRPNLTFSTLTVSNMSPEDSSIYLCSALGRGVNTEAFFGQGTRLTVV.

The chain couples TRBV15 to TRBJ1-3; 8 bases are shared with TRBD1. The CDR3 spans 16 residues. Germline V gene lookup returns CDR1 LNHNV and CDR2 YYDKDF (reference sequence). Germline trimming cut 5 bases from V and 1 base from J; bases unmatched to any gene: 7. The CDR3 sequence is CATSGGDRRSGNTIYF. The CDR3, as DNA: TGTGCCACCAGCGGGGGGGACAGGCGATCTGGAAACACCATATATTTT.

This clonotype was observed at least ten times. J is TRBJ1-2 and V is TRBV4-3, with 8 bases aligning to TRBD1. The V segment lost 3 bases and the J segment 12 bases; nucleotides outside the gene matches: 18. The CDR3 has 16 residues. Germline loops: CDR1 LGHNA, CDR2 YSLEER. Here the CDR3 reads CASSHSSGQGGIEHTF. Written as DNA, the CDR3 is TGCGCCAGCAGCCACTCCTCAGGACAGGGCGGAATAGAGCACACCTTC.

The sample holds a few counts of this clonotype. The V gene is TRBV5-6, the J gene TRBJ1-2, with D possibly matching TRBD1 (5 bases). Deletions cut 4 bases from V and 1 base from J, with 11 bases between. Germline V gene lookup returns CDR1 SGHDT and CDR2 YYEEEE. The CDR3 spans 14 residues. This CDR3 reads CASSRQGVNYGYTF. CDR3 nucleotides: TGTGCCAGCAGCAGACAAGGGGTTAACTATGGCTACACCTTC.

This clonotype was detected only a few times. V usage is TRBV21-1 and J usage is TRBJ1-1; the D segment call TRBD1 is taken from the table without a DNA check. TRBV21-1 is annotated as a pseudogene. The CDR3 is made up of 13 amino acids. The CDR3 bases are TGTGCCAGCCCCGGGACAGGGAGGACTGAAGCTTTCTTT. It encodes CASPGTGRTEAFF.

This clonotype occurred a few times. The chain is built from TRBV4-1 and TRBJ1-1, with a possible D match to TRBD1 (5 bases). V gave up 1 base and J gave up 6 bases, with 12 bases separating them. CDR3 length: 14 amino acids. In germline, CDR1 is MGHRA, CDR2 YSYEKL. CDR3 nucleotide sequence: TGCGCCAGCAGCCAAGCCCAGGGTAACGCTGAAGCTTTCTTT. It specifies CASSQAQGNAEAFF.

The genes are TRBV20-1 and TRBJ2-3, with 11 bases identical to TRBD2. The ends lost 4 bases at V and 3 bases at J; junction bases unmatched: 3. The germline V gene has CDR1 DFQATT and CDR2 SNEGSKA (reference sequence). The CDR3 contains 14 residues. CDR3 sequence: CSAMTSGVTDTQYF. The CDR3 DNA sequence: TGCAGTGCTATGACTAGCGGGGTTACAGATACGCAGTATTTT.

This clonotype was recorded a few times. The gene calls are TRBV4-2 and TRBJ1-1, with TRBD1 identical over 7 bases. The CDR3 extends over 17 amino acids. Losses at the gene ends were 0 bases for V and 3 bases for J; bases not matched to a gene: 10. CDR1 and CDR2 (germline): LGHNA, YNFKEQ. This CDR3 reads CASSQDWQGVMDTEAFF. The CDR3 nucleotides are TGTGCCAGCAGCCAAGATTGGCAGGGGGTTATGGACACTGAAGCTTTCTTT.

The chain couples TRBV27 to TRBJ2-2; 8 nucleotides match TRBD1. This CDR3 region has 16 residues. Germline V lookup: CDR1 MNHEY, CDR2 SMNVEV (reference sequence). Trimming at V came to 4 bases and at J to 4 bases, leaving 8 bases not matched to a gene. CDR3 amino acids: CASSSRTGRLTGELFF. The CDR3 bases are TGTGCCAGCAGTTCCCGGACAGGGAGGCTCACCGGGGAGCTGTTTTTT.

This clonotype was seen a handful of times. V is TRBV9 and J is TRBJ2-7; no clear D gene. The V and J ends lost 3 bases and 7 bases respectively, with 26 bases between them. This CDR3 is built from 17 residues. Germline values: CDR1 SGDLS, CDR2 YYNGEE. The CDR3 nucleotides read TGTGCCAGCAGCGCATCTCCCCTGAGACAAGAACAACTTGAGCAGTACTTC. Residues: CASSASPLRQEQLEQYF. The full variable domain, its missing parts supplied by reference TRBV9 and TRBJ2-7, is DSGVTQTPKHLITATGQRVTLRCSPRSGDLSVYWYQQSLDQGLQFLIQYYNGEERAKGNILERFSAQQFPDLHSELNLSSLELGDSALYFCASSASPLRQEQLEQYFGPGTRLTVT.

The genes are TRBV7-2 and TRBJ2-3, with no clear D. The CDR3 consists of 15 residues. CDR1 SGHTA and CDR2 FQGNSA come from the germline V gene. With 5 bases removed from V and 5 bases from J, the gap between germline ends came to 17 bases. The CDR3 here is CASSPRSSNIDTQYF. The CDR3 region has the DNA TGTGCCAGCAGCCCGAGATCCTCCAATATAGATACGCAGTATTTT.

CDR3 sequence reads: CASSPGRRDADTQYF. The CDR3 DNA follows: TGTGCCAGCTCTCCCGGTCGCAGGGACGCAGATACGCAGTATTTT. The chain recombines TRBV12-3 or TRBV12-4 with TRBJ2-3; TRBD1 or TRBD2 may be the D gene (5 bases each). This CDR3 has 15 amino acids. V lost 8 bases and J 4 bases, leaving 19 bases between the germline ends.

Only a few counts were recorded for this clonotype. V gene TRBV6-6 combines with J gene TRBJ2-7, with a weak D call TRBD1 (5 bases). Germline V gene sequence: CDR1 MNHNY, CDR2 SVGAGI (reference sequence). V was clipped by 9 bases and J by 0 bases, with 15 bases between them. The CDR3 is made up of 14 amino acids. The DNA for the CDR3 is TGTGCCAGTCAGACAGCCTCGAGCTCCTACGAGCAGTACTTC. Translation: CASQTASSSYEQYF.

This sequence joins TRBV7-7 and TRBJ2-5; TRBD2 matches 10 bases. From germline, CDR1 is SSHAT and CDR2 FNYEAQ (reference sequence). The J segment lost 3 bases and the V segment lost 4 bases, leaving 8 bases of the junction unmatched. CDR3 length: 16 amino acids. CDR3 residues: CASSSLLAGEKETQYF. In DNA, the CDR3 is TGTGCCAGCAGCTCCTTGCTAGCGGGGGAGAAAGAGACCCAGTACTTC.

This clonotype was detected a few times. CDR3 coding DNA: TGTGCCACCAGCTCAGACGGGGTGAACACTGAAGCTTTCTTT. Translated, it gives CATSSDGVNTEAFF. This sequence joins TRBV24-1 and TRBJ1-1; D call uncertain. The V end lost 7 bases, the J end lost 0 bases, and 11 bases lay between the germline ends. The CDR3 loop spans 14 amino acids. Germline CDR1 and CDR2: KGHDR and SFDVKD.

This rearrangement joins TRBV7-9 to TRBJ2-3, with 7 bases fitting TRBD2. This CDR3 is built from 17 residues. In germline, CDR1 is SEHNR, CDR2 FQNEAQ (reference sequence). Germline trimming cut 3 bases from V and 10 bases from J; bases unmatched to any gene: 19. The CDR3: CASSFQGTSGAVPAQYF. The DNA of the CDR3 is TGTGCCAGCAGCTTTCAGGGTACAAGCGGGGCCGTCCCAGCGCAGTATTTT.

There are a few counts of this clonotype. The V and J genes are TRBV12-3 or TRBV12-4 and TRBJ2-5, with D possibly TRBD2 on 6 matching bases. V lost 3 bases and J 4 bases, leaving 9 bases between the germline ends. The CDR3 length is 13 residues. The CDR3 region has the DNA TGTGCCAGCAGTTTCAAGGAGGGAGAGACCCAGTACTTC. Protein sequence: CASSFKEGETQYF.

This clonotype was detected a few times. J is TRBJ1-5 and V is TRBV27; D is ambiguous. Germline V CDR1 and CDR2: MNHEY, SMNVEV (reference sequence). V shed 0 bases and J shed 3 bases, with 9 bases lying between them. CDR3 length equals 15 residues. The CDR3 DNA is TGTGCCAGCAGTTTATCGTCGGCAGCCAATCAGCCCCAGCATTTT. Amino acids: CASSLSSAANQPQHF.

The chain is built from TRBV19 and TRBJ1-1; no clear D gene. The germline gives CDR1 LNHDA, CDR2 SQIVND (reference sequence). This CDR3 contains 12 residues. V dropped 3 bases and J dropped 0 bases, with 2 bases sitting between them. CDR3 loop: CASSMVNTEAFF. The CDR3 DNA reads TGTGCCAGTAGTATGGTGAACACTGAAGCTTTCTTT.

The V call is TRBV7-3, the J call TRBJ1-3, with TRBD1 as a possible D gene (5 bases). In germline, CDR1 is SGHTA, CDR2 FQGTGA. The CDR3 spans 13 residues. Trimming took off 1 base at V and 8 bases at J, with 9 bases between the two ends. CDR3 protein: CASSLSGGHTIYF. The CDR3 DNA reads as TGTGCCAGCAGCTTAAGTGGGGGACACACCATATATTTT.

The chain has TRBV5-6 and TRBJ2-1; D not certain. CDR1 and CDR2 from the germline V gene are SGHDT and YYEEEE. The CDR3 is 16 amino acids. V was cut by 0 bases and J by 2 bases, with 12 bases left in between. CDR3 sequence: CASSLGPPMTYNEQFF. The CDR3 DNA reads TGTGCCAGCAGCTTGGGTCCACCCATGACCTACAATGAGCAGTTCTTC. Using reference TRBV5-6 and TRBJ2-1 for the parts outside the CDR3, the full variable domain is DAGVTQSPTHLIKTRGQQVTLRCSPKSGHDTVSWYQQALGQGPQFIFQYYEEEERQRGNFPDRFSGHQFPNYSSELNVNALLLGDSALYLCASSLGPPMTYNEQFFGPGTRLTVL.

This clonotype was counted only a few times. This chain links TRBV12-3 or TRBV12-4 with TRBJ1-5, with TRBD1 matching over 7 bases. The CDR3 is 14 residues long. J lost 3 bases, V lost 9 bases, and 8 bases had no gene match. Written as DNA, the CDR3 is TGTGCCAGGAGAACCGGGACAGCCAATCAGCCCCAGCATTTT. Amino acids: CARRTGTANQPQHF.

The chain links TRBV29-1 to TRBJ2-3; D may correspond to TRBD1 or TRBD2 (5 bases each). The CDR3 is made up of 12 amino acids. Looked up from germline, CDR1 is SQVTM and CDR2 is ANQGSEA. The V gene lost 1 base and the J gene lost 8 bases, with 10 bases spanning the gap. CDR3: CSVEGGTATQYF. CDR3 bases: TGCAGCGTTGAAGGAGGGACGGCTACGCAGTATTTT.